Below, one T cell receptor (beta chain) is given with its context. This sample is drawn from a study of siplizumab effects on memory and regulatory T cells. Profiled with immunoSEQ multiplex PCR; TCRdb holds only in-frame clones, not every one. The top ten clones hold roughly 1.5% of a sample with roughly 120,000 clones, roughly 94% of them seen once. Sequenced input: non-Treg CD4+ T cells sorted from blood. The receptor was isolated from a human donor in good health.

Here the CDR3 DNA reads TGCAGTGCTAGACTCTTAGAGACCCAGTACTTC. It yields the protein CSARLLETQYF. This sequence joins TRBV20-1 and TRBJ2-5; D gene unclear. There are 11 residues in the CDR3. Trimming took off 2 bases at V and 4 bases at J, with 5 bases between the two ends. CDR1 DFQATT and CDR2 SNEGSKA come from the germline V gene (reference sequence).